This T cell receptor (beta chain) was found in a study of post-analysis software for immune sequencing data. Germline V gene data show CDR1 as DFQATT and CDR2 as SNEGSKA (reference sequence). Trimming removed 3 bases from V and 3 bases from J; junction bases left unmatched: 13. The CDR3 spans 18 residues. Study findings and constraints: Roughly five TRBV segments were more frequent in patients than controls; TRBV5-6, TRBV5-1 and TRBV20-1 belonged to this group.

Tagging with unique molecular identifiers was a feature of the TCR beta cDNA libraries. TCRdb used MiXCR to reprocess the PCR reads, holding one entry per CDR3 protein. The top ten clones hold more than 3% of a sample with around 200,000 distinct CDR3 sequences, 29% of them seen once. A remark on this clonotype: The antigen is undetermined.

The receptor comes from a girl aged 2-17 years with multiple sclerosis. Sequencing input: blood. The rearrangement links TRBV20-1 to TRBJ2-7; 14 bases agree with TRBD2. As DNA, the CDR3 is TGCAGTGCTAGGTTCCCGGGACTAGCGGGGGCCTACGACTACGAGCAGTACTTC. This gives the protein CSARFPGLAGAYDYEQYF.